Sequencing of this T cell receptor beta chain was carried out in a study of somatic mutations in cytotoxic T cells in rheumatoid arthritis. With respect to this clone: Antigen unknown.

Study-level findings and limits: No age-related increase in CD8+ clonality was seen in healthy controls, but one was seen in rheumatoid arthritis patients.

Trimming shortened V by 0 bases and J by 3 bases, and 13 bases separated the two germline ends. The germline gives CDR1 SGHTS, CDR2 YDEGEE. This CDR3 has 16 amino acids. Assay used: immunoSEQ multiplex PCR; TCRdb lists only in-frame clones, some missing. In the table there are some 30,000 clones, around 90% of which are singletons. The clonotype originates from an adult with rheumatoid arthritis. V is TRBV5-8 and J is TRBJ1-3, with no clear D. The sample taken for sequencing was CD8+ T cells sorted from blood. The CDR3 here is CASSLDGSSGGNTIYF. CDR3 DNA: TGTGCCAGCAGCTTGGATGGCAGCTCTGGTGGAAACACCATATATTTT.